This record covers a single T cell receptor (beta chain). Study processing details: Counts of nucleated cells, estimated from reference gene primer amplification, were obtained. Here immunoSEQ multiplex PCR was the method, and the copy in TCRdb shows in-frame clones only, minus some. V and J calls and clone size are given by that table; D and trimming were obtained from the DNA. The sample contains about 270,000 clones, approximately 86% of which appear only once. This sample was included in a study of blood T cell repertoires in COVID-19. The CDR3 spans 15 residues. Per the germline V gene, CDR1 is MNHNY and CDR2 is SVGAGI (reference sequence). Trimming shortened V by 5 bases and J by 5 bases, and 16 bases separated the two germline ends.

The chain is built from TRBV6-6 and TRBJ1-5, with D perhaps TRBD1 (5 bases). This TCR was sampled from a woman aged 55 to 70 who had recovered from COVID-19. Sequenced sample: peripheral blood. The CDR3 sequence is CASSQGQGSDQPQHF. CDR3 sequence (DNA): TGTGCCAGCAGTCAAGGGCAGGGCTCTGATCAGCCCCAGCATTTT.